The 21 T cell receptor beta chains below were found in one sample sequenced in a study of blood T cell repertoires in COVID-19. The table came from immunoSEQ multiplex PCR; TCRdb's copy has only in-frame clones and leaves some out. This table holds more than 150,000 clones, 75% to 90% found once. Sequencing was done on a sample of PBMCs or T cells enriched from blood (not recorded which). The source is a woman aged 55-70 years who had recovered from COVID-19.

The gene calls are TRBV19 and TRBJ1-5, with no clear D. The V gene's germline CDR1 is LNHDA and CDR2 SQIVND (reference sequence). The CDR3 spans 14 residues. V was shortened by 4 bases and J by 0 bases, with 7 bases between the two germline ends. CDR3 amino acids: CASSSDYSNQPQHF. The CDR3 bases are TGTGCCAGTAGTAGCGACTATAGCAATCAGCCCCAGCATTTT.

The genes are TRBV19 and TRBJ2-2; 8 bases are a match to TRBD1. This CDR3 spans 15 amino acids. Germline CDR1 LNHDA, CDR2 SQIVND (reference sequence). CDR3 nucleotides: TGTGCGGCGGCCCAGCCAGGGGGCGTTACCGGGGAGCTGTTTTTT. It encodes CAAAQPGGVTGELFF.

This clone was seen just once. This chain connects TRBV28 to TRBJ1-2; D might be TRBD1 (5 bases). This CDR3 comprises 11 residues. The germline V and J ends were trimmed by 3 bases and 13 bases, with 12 bases remaining between them. CDR1 is MDHEN and CDR2 is SYDVKM in the germline V gene. The CDR3 nucleotides read TGTGCCAGCAGTTTTGACAGCCGAATCACCTTC. Amino acid sequence: CASSFDSRITF.

CDR3: CANRESGTGELFF. In nucleotides, the CDR3 is TGCGCCAACCGGGAGTCGGGCACCGGGGAGCTGTTTTTT. The genes are TRBV5-1 and TRBJ2-2, with D perhaps TRBD2 (6 bases). CDR1 SGHRS and CDR2 YFSETQ come from the germline V gene. CDR3 size: 13 residues. Between the trimmed V and J ends, which lost 9 bases and 4 bases, there was a span of 13 bases.

The chain recombines TRBV5-1 with TRBJ2-2, with 12 bases aligning to TRBD2. Germline V gene data show CDR1 as SGHRS and CDR2 as YFSETQ. This CDR3 is 16 amino acids long. J was trimmed by 5 bases and V by 0 bases; bases with no gene match: 2. This CDR3 reads CASSLGTSGDTGELFF. CDR3 sequence (DNA): TGCGCCAGCAGCTTGGGGACTAGCGGGGATACCGGGGAGCTGTTTTTT.

In DNA, the CDR3 is TGTGCCAGCAGTGGGCCTCGACTAGCGGGGACGGTGGCGCAGTATTTT. Translated, it gives CASSGPRLAGTVAQYF. The chain uses TRBV28 and TRBJ2-3; 11 nucleotides match TRBD2. The germline V gene encodes CDR1 MDHEN and CDR2 SYDVKM. Unmatched junction bases numbered 14, after V lost 5 bases and J lost 10 bases. CDR3 length: 16 residues.

The chain combines TRBV28 with TRBJ1-1, with D perhaps matching TRBD1 (6 bases). This CDR3 has 14 amino acids. The V gene's germline CDR1 is MDHEN and CDR2 SYDVKM. The V end lost 0 bases, the J end lost 1 base, and 6 bases lay between the germline ends. CDR3 region: CASSLWGQNTEAFF. In DNA, the CDR3 is TGTGCCAGCAGTTTATGGGGACAGAACACTGAAGCTTTCTTT.

The gene calls are TRBV5-1 and TRBJ2-5; D may be TRBD2 (5 bases). Germline CDR1 is SGHRS and CDR2 is YFSETQ. Trimming removed 3 bases at V and 5 bases at J, with 26 bases between. The CDR3 covers 18 residues. The CDR3 here is CASSSRLVSNTGGETQYF. CDR3 DNA sequence: TGCGCCAGCAGCTCGAGACTTGTATCCAATACTGGCGGGGAGACCCAGTACTTC.

The chain uses TRBV9 and TRBJ2-7; possibly TRBD1 for D (6 bases). Germline assignment: CDR1 SGDLS and CDR2 YYNGEE. The CDR3 contains 15 residues. The V end was cut by 0 bases, the J end by 4 bases, with 14 bases between. The CDR3 region has the DNA TGTGCCAGCAGCGTAGGGGTGGGGGCTTCTTACGAGCAGTACTTC. Translating it yields CASSVGVGASYEQYF. The full variable domain, its missing parts supplied by reference TRBV9 and TRBJ2-7, is DSGVTQTPKHLITATGQRVTLRCSPRSGDLSVYWYQQSLDQGLQFLIQYYNGEERAKGNILERFSAQQFPDLHSELNLSSLELGDSALYFCASSVGVGASYEQYFGPGTRLTVT.

This rearrangement joins TRBV20-1 to TRBJ2-7; D perhaps matches TRBD2 (5 bases). Germline assignment: CDR1 DFQATT and CDR2 SNEGSKA (reference sequence). V was pared by 3 bases and J by 4 bases, with 16 bases between. This CDR3 contains 14 residues. Written as DNA, the CDR3 is TGCAGTGCTAGTCGAGGGCCGGCCTCATACGAGCAGTACTTC. Its protein product is CSASRGPASYEQYF.

This chain uses TRBV11-2 with TRBJ1-1, with D possibly being TRBD1 (6 bases). The germline gives CDR1 SGHAT, CDR2 FQNNGV. The length of the CDR3 is 12 residues. V dropped 0 bases and J dropped 9 bases, with 8 bases sitting between them. DNA for the CDR3: TGTGCCAGCAGCTTAGACAGGGGCAAAGCTTTCTTT. This translates into CASSLDRGKAFF.

The gene calls are TRBV11-3 and TRBJ1-5; tentative D call: TRBD1 (5 bases). The CDR3 sequence is 16 residues long. Between the trimmed V and J ends, which lost 1 base and 11 bases, there was a span of 21 bases. Germline V gene lookup returns CDR1 SGHNT and CDR2 YENEEA. For the CDR3, the DNA is TGTGCCAGCAGCTTAGTGGACCCGGAGGGAAACAGGACCCAGCATTTT. This sequence encodes CASSLVDPEGNRTQHF. The variable domain in full, completed from reference TRBV11-3 and TRBJ1-5, reads EAGVVQSPRYKIIEKKQPVAFWCNPISGHNTLYWYLQNLGQGPELLIRYENEEAVDDSQLPKDRFSAERLKGVDSTLKIQPAELGDSAVYLCASSLVDPEGNRTQHFGDGTRLSIL.

This chain uses TRBV7-2 with TRBJ1-5, with D possibly matching TRBD1 (6 bases). The CDR3 has 17 residues. The germline gives CDR1 SGHTA, CDR2 FQGNSA. V shed 3 bases and J shed 1 base, with 16 bases lying between them. Written as DNA, the CDR3 is TGTGCCAGCAGCTTGATGAGGGGGGGGGCAAGCAATCAGCCCCAGCATTTT. Its translation is CASSLMRGGASNQPQHF.

The chain links TRBV7-2 to TRBJ2-1, with D hard to call. V lost 1 base, J lost 10 bases, and 14 bases lay in between. Germline V lookup: CDR1 SGHTA, CDR2 FQGNSA. The CDR3 loop spans 14 amino acids. The CDR3 protein is CASSLVTPLNEQFF. The CDR3 nucleotides read TGTGCCAGCAGCTTAGTTACACCCCTTAACGAGCAGTTCTTC.

CDR3 in amino acids: CASSGEDAFFSGSYEQYF. The CDR3 nucleotides are TGTGCCAGCAGTGGGGAGGACGCCTTTTTTAGCGGGAGCTACGAGCAGTACTTC. The chain is built from TRBV2 and TRBJ2-7; TRBD2 agrees at 9 bases. Germline CDR1 SNHLY, CDR2 FYNNEI. With V trimmed by 4 bases and J by 3 bases, 16 bases remained unmatched. The CDR3 extends over 18 amino acids.

This clone was counted a single time. J is TRBJ2-2 and V is TRBV3-1 (or the pseudogene TRBV3-2), with unresolved D. Per the germline V gene, CDR1 is LGHDT and CDR2 is YNNKEL (reference sequence). The CDR3 length is 17 residues. Trimming shortened V by 5 bases and J by 4 bases, and 20 bases separated the two germline ends. CDR3 residues: CASSTTPLVAGTGELFF. CDR3 sequence (DNA): TGTGCCAGCAGCACCACCCCCCTCGTAGCCGGCACCGGGGAGCTGTTTTTT.

This clone turned up a few times. The rearrangement joins TRBV6-4 to TRBJ1-5; D is ambiguous. Per the germline V gene, CDR1 is MRHNA and CDR2 is SNTAGT. The CDR3 covers 14 residues. Trimming stripped 0 bases from V and 11 bases from J, with 14 bases between. The CDR3 nucleotides read TGTGCCAGCAGTGACTCGTGCAGGCCTTTATCCCAGCATTTT. Its translation: CASSDSCRPLSQHF.

Here the CDR3 reads CSAAGTEGTGELFF. DNA of the CDR3: TGCAGCGCTGCCGGGACTGAGGGCACCGGGGAGCTGTTTTTT. The J gene is TRBJ2-2, the V gene TRBV29-1; D is possibly TRBD2 (6 bases). Trimming pared 7 bases from V and 4 bases from J, leaving 16 bases between. CDR1 is SQVTM, CDR2 ANQGSEA, per germline. There are 14 residues in the CDR3.

The chain recombines TRBV5-8 with TRBJ1-4; D may be TRBD1 (6 bases). V lost 4 bases, J lost 2 bases, and 15 bases lay in between. This CDR3 has 16 amino acids. Germline loops: CDR1 SGHTS, CDR2 YDEGEE. CDR3 DNA: TGTGCCAGCAGCAACCCGGGGGGCCCTACTAATGAAAAACTGTTTTTT. This translates into CASSNPGGPTNEKLFF.

V and J are TRBV10-3 and TRBJ2-7, with D unresolved. The CDR3 runs 12 residues. Trimming removed 0 bases from V and 4 bases from J, with 4 bases in between. Germline CDR1 reads ENHRY; CDR2 reads SYGVKD. CDR3 in amino acids: CAISESGYEQYF. DNA of the CDR3: TGTGCCATCAGTGAGTCCGGTTACGAGCAGTACTTC.

The chain has TRBV3-1 (or the pseudogene TRBV3-2) and TRBJ2-1; D gene uncertain. Germline lookup yields CDR1 LGHDT and CDR2 YNNKEL (reference sequence). V was trimmed by 2 bases and J by 6 bases, leaving 8 bases between them. This CDR3 has 13 residues. CDR3 nucleotide sequence: TGTGCCAGCAGCCAACTTTCTATCAATGAGCAGTTCTTC. The encoded protein is CASSQLSINEQFF.